The 14 T cell receptor beta chains below come from one sample, sequenced in a study of control samples from healthy donors and cancer patients. The repertoire was sequenced with immunoSEQ multiplex PCR; TCRdb's copy has only in-frame clones and lacks some. The sample shows about 150,000 clones, roughly 94% of them seen only once. Sequenced input: PBMCs. The receptors here all came from a man between 60 and 75 years old with colorectal cancer.

The chain links TRBV5-1 to TRBJ2-1; 12 bases match TRBD1. V lost 6 bases, J lost 6 bases, and 10 bases stayed unmatched. Germline CDR1 SGHRS, CDR2 YFSETQ. CDR3 length: 16 amino acids. This CDR3 reads CASTDPGQGASNEQFF. Here the CDR3 DNA reads TGCGCCAGCACCGATCCGGGACAGGGGGCTAGCAATGAGCAGTTCTTC. The full variable domain, rest sourced from reference TRBV5-1 and TRBJ2-1, is KAGVTQTPRYLIKTRGQQVTLSCSPISGHRSVSWYQQTPGQGLQFLFEYFSETQRNKGNFPGRFSGRQFSNSRSEMNVSTLELGDSALYLCASTDPGQGASNEQFFGPGTRLTVL.

This chain uses TRBV5-1 with TRBJ1-4, with no clear D. This CDR3 contains 15 residues. Deletions cut 0 bases from V and 1 base from J, with 7 bases between. Per germline, CDR1 SGHRS and CDR2 YFSETQ. The CDR3 sequence is CASSLAAGTNEKLFF. CDR3 DNA: TGCGCCAGCAGCTTGGCGGCCGGAACTAATGAAAAACTGTTTTTT.

The chain couples TRBV19 to TRBJ1-4; D is unclear. In germline, CDR1 is LNHDA, CDR2 SQIVND (reference sequence). The CDR3 contains 15 residues. V lost 1 base, J lost 6 bases, and 12 bases lay in between. CDR3: CASSIAGRSYEKLFF. The CDR3 DNA follows: TGTGCCAGTAGTATAGCTGGCAGATCATATGAAAAACTGTTTTTT.

This rearrangement joins TRBV5-1 to TRBJ2-2; D possibly corresponds to TRBD1 (5 bases). Germline V CDR1 and CDR2: SGHRS, YFSETQ. Trimming left V 1 base short and J 1 base short, with 8 bases between. The CDR3 length is 15 residues. CDR3 in amino acids: CASSLNTGNTGELFF. As DNA, the CDR3 is TGCGCCAGCAGCTTGAACACAGGGAACACCGGGGAGCTGTTTTTT.

V is TRBV3-1 (or the pseudogene TRBV3-2) and J is TRBJ2-3, with TRBD2 matching over 7 bases. V lost 2 bases to trimming and J lost 0 bases; unmatched junction nucleotides: 11. Germline CDR1 is LGHDT and CDR2 is YNNKEL (reference sequence). This CDR3 comprises 18 residues. CDR3: CASSQSGGGTTSTDTQYF. CDR3 sequence (DNA): TGTGCCAGCAGCCAATCGGGCGGGGGAACGACTAGCACAGATACGCAGTATTTT.

V gene TRBV5-4 combines with J gene TRBJ2-5; 12 nucleotides match TRBD1. Trimming cost V 3 bases and J 4 bases; bases outside gene matches: 4. Germline V gives CDR1 SGHNT, CDR2 YYREEE (reference sequence). The CDR3 extends over 15 amino acids. The chain's CDR3 is CASSSGQGATETQYF. CDR3 sequence (DNA): TGTGCCAGCAGCTCGGGACAGGGGGCGACAGAGACCCAGTACTTC.

The count of this clone is one. The chain links TRBV19 to TRBJ1-2, with TRBD1 matching over 7 bases. The CDR3 has 15 residues. The junction had 8 bases not matched to a gene; V was cut back by 3 bases and J by 4 bases. CDR1 is LNHDA, CDR2 SQIVND, per germline (reference sequence). For the CDR3, the DNA is TGTGCCAGTAGTATTGCTCAGGGACAGATCTATGGCTACACCTTC. This codes for CASSIAQGQIYGYTF.

The chain uses TRBV19 and TRBJ1-1; 9 bases match TRBD1. Germline assignment: CDR1 LNHDA and CDR2 SQIVND (reference sequence). The length of the CDR3 is 14 residues. The trim removed 3 bases at V and 7 bases at J, leaving 6 bases unmatched. CDR3 region: CASSITGGIGEAFF. The CDR3 DNA follows: TGTGCCAGTAGTATTACAGGGGGCATCGGTGAAGCTTTCTTT.

This chain joins TRBV5-1 and TRBJ2-3; no definite D call. In germline, CDR1 is SGHRS, CDR2 YFSETQ. Trimming stripped 0 bases from V and 4 bases from J, with 9 bases between. This CDR3 comprises 14 residues. The CDR3 DNA sequence: TGCGCCAGCAGCTTGGGTCGAGGCGCAGATACGCAGTATTTT. It yields the protein CASSLGRGADTQYF.

The chain is built from TRBV27 and TRBJ2-5; D is perhaps TRBD2 (5 bases). The CDR3 runs 14 residues. CDR1 and CDR2 from the germline V gene are MNHEY and SMNVEV (reference sequence). Trimming cost V 5 bases and J 2 bases, with 12 bases left between them. The DNA for the CDR3 is TGTGCCAGCAGTCCGAACGGGGTTCAAGAGACCCAGTACTTC. Amino acid sequence: CASSPNGVQETQYF.

The chain recombines TRBV4-1 with TRBJ1-1, with no clear D. Germline CDR1 MGHRA, CDR2 YSYEKL. The CDR3 has 11 residues. V lost 2 bases to trimming and J lost 2 bases, with 0 bases between them. CDR3: CASSQNTEAFF. CDR3 nucleotide sequence: TGCGCCAGCAGCCAAAACACTGAAGCTTTCTTT.

The J gene is TRBJ1-5, the V gene TRBV5-1, with D tentatively TRBD1 (5 bases). Trimming shortened V by 0 bases and J by 4 bases, and 8 bases separated the two germline ends. Germline CDR1 SGHRS, CDR2 YFSETQ. The CDR3 is made up of 14 amino acids. In DNA form, the CDR3 reads TGCGCCAGCAGCTTGGAAGGGGAGAATCAGCCCCAGCATTTT. Translated: CASSLEGENQPQHF.

This chain links TRBV27 with TRBJ2-7, with TRBD1 matching over 9 bases. The V segment lost 9 bases and the J segment 3 bases; nucleotides outside the gene matches: 6. Germline V gene lookup returns CDR1 MNHEY and CDR2 SMNVEV (reference sequence). The length of the CDR3 is 13 residues. The CDR3: CASGGTGNYEQYF. The CDR3 DNA sequence: TGTGCCAGTGGAGGGACAGGGAACTACGAGCAGTACTTC.

The DNA for the CDR3 is TGTGCCAGCAGTCTCCTTCAGAGCGTCGGCTACACCTTC. Translated: CASSLLQSVGYTF. The gene calls are TRBV2 and TRBJ1-2; D is uncertain. CDR1 is SNHLY and CDR2 is FYNNEI in the germline V gene. The CDR3 runs to 13 residues. Trimming cost V 5 bases and J 8 bases, with 15 bases left between them.